The rows below give T cell receptor beta chains drawn from one sample of a study of cytomegalovirus exposure and HLA in healthy donors. Sequencing used immunoSEQ multiplex PCR; TCRdb keeps in-frame clones, though not all of them. The sample yields over 110,000 clones, around 72% seen once. Sequencing was carried out using PBMCs. The receptor set was obtained from a woman in her 40s in good health and CMV-seronegative. The CDR3 runs from the conserved cysteine through the conserved F or W. D genes are given only for firm matches. The size field is filled for only some rows; it gives once, few, many or a size class.

cdr3_aa	cdr3_nt	v_call	d_call	j_call	clone_size
CATNQGLTAPGDQPQHF	TGTGCCACCAATCAGGGATTGACTGCCCCAGGCGATCAGCCCCAGCATTTT	TRBV10-3	.	TRBJ1-5	few
CASSLAGAGTEAFF	TGTGCCAGCAGCTTAGCCGGCGCAGGCACTGAAGCTTTCTTT	TRBV7-8	.	TRBJ1-1	.
CASSRPTSDSYQETQYF	TGTGCCAGCAGCCGCCCTACTAGCGATTCGTACCAAGAGACCCAGTACTTC	TRBV7-2	TRBD2	TRBJ2-5	few
CASSLAQRGGSYNEQFF	TGCGCCAGCAGCTTGGCCCAACGGGGGGGCTCCTACAATGAGCAGTTCTTC	TRBV5-1	TRBD2	TRBJ2-1	.
CASSPGLSDEKLFF	TGCGCCAGCAGTCCAGGGTTATCCGATGAAAAACTGTTTTTT	TRBV5-1	.	TRBJ1-4	few
CASRSVRGKETQYF	TGTGCCAGCAGATCTGTCAGGGGGAAGGAGACCCAGTACTTC	TRBV27	TRBD1	TRBJ2-5	.
CASSVEAGVLNEQFF	TGTGCCAGCAGCGTAGAAGCGGGGGTGCTCAATGAGCAGTTCTTC	TRBV9	TRBD2	TRBJ2-1	.
CASTGTGGYEQYF	TGTGCCAGCACCGGGACAGGGGGATACGAGCAGTACTTC	TRBV5-8	TRBD1	TRBJ2-7	.
CASSSRTLGVTEAFF	TGTGCCAGCAGCTCCCGGACATTGGGCGTCACTGAAGCTTTCTTT	TRBV7-9	.	TRBJ1-1	.
CASRRQMNTEAFF	TGTGCCAGCAGGCGACAGATGAACACTGAAGCTTTCTTT	TRBV2	.	TRBJ1-1	.
CAITDLTNTEAFF	TGTGCCATCACCGACTTGACGAACACTGAAGCTTTCTTT	TRBV10-3	.	TRBJ1-1	.
CASSQGTGNDGYTF	TGCGCCAGCAGCCAAGGGACAGGGAACGATGGCTACACCTTC	TRBV4-1	TRBD1	TRBJ1-2	.